These 9 T cell receptor beta chains share one sample of origin, sequenced in a study of shared clonotypes between healthy human individuals. Some clones are missing from TCRdb's copy, which holds only in-frame ones; the method was immunoSEQ multiplex PCR. Of around 480,000 clones in the sample, 75% to 80% were seen once. Sequenced material: PBMCs. The receptors here all came from a middle-aged woman in good health. Some clones in this sample may be carry-over from other donors' samples.

The rearrangement joins TRBV7-9 to TRBJ2-7, with 7 bases matching TRBD2. The V gene end was trimmed by 4 bases and the J gene end by 2 bases; junction bases not matched to a gene: 5. The CDR3 spans 14 residues. Germline CDR1 is SEHNR and CDR2 is FQNEAQ (reference sequence). Here the CDR3 DNA reads TGTGCCAGCAGCTCTAGCGGATCCGCCTACGAGCAGTACTTC. Translating gives CASSSSGSAYEQYF.

The CDR3: CASSPAGLGGEQFF. The DNA for the CDR3 is TGTGCCAGCAGCCCCGCGGGACTGGGGGGTGAGCAGTTCTTC. The rearrangement links TRBV7-8 to TRBJ2-1, with D tentatively TRBD2 (6 bases). V was cut by 5 bases and J by 9 bases, with 17 bases left in between. This CDR3 contains 14 residues. Germline V lookup: CDR1 SGHVS, CDR2 FQNEAQ.

The chain joins TRBV28 to TRBJ2-1, with D perhaps matching TRBD2 (5 bases). The CDR3 extends over 14 amino acids. Germline CDR1 and CDR2: MDHEN and SYDVKM. Trimming pared 4 bases from V and 5 bases from J, leaving 12 bases between. The CDR3 loop reads CASSSRTSNNEQFF. The CDR3, as DNA: TGTGCCAGCAGTTCCAGGACTTCTAACAATGAGCAGTTCTTC.

This clone was detected only once. The genes are TRBV30 and TRBJ1-6; 7 positions match TRBD1. The CDR3 sequence is 13 residues long. CDR1 and CDR2 (germline): GTSNPN, SVGIG (reference sequence). Trimming cost V 3 bases and J 9 bases; bases outside gene matches: 5. The CDR3: CAWSTGALSPLHF. Here the CDR3 DNA reads TGTGCCTGGAGCACAGGGGCGCTTTCACCCCTCCACTTT. The full variable domain, rest sourced from reference TRBV30 and TRBJ1-6, is SQTIHQWPATLVQPVGSPLSLECTVEGTSNPNLYWYRQAAGRGLQLLFYSVGIGQISSEVPQNLSASRPQDRQFILSSKKLLLSDSGFYLCAWSTGALSPLHFGNGTRLTVT.

The chain combines TRBV20-1 with TRBJ1-2, with D tentatively TRBD1 (5 bases). V shed 1 base and J shed 8 bases, with 8 bases lying between them. CDR1 and CDR2 (germline): DFQATT, SNEGSKA (reference sequence). This CDR3 has 11 residues. CDR3 nucleotides: TGCAGTGCTAGAGTAGGGGAGGGCTACACCTTC. Translating gives CSARVGEGYTF.

This clone was recorded many times. The sample has other DNA sequences that encode this CDR3 too. The CDR3 reads CASSSGAGNTIYF. CDR3 nucleotide sequence: TGTGCCAGCAGCTCGGGGGCGGGAAACACCATATATTTT. The chain carries TRBV7-9 and TRBJ1-3, with D possibly TRBD1 on 6 matching bases. Germline lookup yields CDR1 SEHNR and CDR2 FQNEAQ (reference sequence). The CDR3 contains 13 residues. V gave up 4 bases and J gave up 4 bases, with 8 bases separating them. Drawing the rest from reference TRBV7-9 and TRBJ1-3, the complete variable domain is DTGVSQNPRHKITKRGQNVTFRCDPISEHNRLYWYRQTLGQGPEFLTYFQNEAQLEKSRLLSDRFSAERPKGSFSTLEIQRTEQGDSAMYLCASSSGAGNTIYFGEGSWLTVV.

This clone was counted ten times or more. V and J are TRBV28 and TRBJ2-7; 12 bases map to TRBD2. Germline V lookup: CDR1 MDHEN, CDR2 SYDVKM. V lost 5 bases to trimming and J lost 5 bases; unmatched junction nucleotides: 16. This CDR3 comprises 18 residues. CDR3 amino acids: CASSLRPSGRGRHNEQYF. DNA of the CDR3: TGTGCCAGCAGTCTTCGACCTAGCGGGAGGGGACGACATAACGAGCAGTACTTC.

The chain joins TRBV5-4 to TRBJ2-2, with 8 nucleotides matching TRBD1. From germline, CDR1 is SGHNT and CDR2 YYREEE (reference sequence). The CDR3 consists of 16 residues. The junction had 8 bases not matched to a gene; V was cut back by 0 bases and J by 7 bases. The chain's CDR3 is CASSLAASGGFGELFF. The CDR3 DNA reads as TGTGCCAGCAGCTTGGCCGCCTCAGGGGGCTTCGGGGAGCTGTTTTTT.

This clone was counted many times. DNA of the CDR3: TGTGCCAGCAGCGCTAACAGGGATGGTGGCTACACCTTC. Its translation is CASSANRDGGYTF. The J gene is TRBJ1-2, the V gene TRBV7-3, with a weak D call TRBD1 (6 bases). This CDR3 is built from 13 residues. Germline V gene lookup returns CDR1 SGHTA and CDR2 FQGTGA. Trimming took 5 bases from V and 7 from J, leaving 14 bases between them.